The rows below give T cell receptor beta chains drawn from one sample of a study of shared clonotypes between healthy human individuals. The repertoire was sequenced with immunoSEQ multiplex PCR; TCRdb's copy has only in-frame clones and lacks some. The table has about 680,000 clones, about 92% seen once. The sequenced sample was naive CD8+ T cells sorted from blood. Receptor source: a man aged 30 to 45 in good health. Both conserved end residues are part of each CDR3. The D gene is left open where the match is weak. The size entry is marked missing in some rows and otherwise reads once, few, many or a size class.

D	V	size	J	CDR3	DNA
.	TRBV6-5	once	TRBJ2-5	CASSSTAQETQYF	TGTGCCAGCAGTTCCACGGCGCAAGAGACCCAGTACTTC
TRBD2	TRBV4-1	.	TRBJ2-2	CASSQASGSSGELFF	TGCGCCAGCAGCCAAGCTAGCGGATCTTCCGGGGAGCTGTTTTTT
TRBD2	TRBV4-3	.	TRBJ2-5	CASSLGAGGQETQYF	TGCGCCAGCAGCCTGGGGGCGGGGGGCCAAGAGACCCAGTACTTC
TRBD1	TRBV7-8	.	TRBJ2-1	CASSPNRGGEQFF	TGTGCCAGCAGCCCAAACAGGGGCGGTGAGCAGTTCTTC
.	TRBV7-8	.	TRBJ2-1	CASSYMSSYNEQFF	TGTGCCAGCAGTTACATGAGCTCCTACAATGAGCAGTTCTTC
.	TRBV7-9	.	TRBJ2-7	CASSLPGTQTYEQYF	TGTGCCAGCAGCTTACCCGGGACACAGACCTACGAGCAGTACTTC
.	TRBV5-1	.	TRBJ2-3	CASSFLGTDTQYF	TGCGCCAGCAGCTTCCTGGGCACAGATACGCAGTATTTT
.	TRBV27	.	TRBJ2-4	CASRRAGAKNIQYF	TGTGCCAGCAGGCGGGCAGGGGCCAAAAACATTCAGTACTTC
.	TRBV7-9	.	TRBJ2-7	CASSQAGTGYEQYF	TGTGCCAGCAGCCAAGCCGGGACCGGCTACGAGCAGTACTTC
TRBD1	TRBV23-1	.	TRBJ2-1	CASSPPLVTGDNEQFF	TGCGCCAGCAGTCCCCCACTAGTGACAGGGGATAATGAGCAGTTCTTC
TRBD2	TRBV11-2	.	TRBJ2-7	CASSAFPGGRSYEQYF	TGTGCCAGCAGTGCCTTTCCTGGCGGGAGAAGCTACGAGCAGTACTTC
TRBD1	TRBV29-1	.	TRBJ2-1	CSVEPTGSNEQFF	TGCAGCGTTGAACCGACAGGGAGCAATGAGCAGTTCTTC
.	TRBV27	.	TRBJ2-7	CASSLSNGYEQYF	TGTGCCAGCAGTTTATCGAACGGATACGAGCAGTACTTC
.	TRBV7-9	.	TRBJ2-1	CASSGRLQIYPYNEQFF	TGTGCCAGCAGCGGACGTCTTCAAATCTACCCGTACAATGAGCAGTTCTTC
TRBD1	TRBV7-6	.	TRBJ1-3	CASSLGQGMDYSGNTIYF	TGTGCCAGCAGCTTAGGACAGGGAATGGACTACTCTGGAAACACCATATATTTT
.	TRBV30	.	TRBJ1-5	CAWSQRDGQPQHF	TGTGCCTGGAGTCAAAGGGATGGCCAGCCCCAGCATTTT
.	TRBV7-7	.	TRBJ2-7	CASSLALTNEQYF	TGTGCCAGCAGCTTAGCTCTTACCAACGAGCAGTACTTC
.	TRBV5-1	.	TRBJ1-5	CASNEGPKTKQGGQPQHF	TGCGCCAGCAACGAGGGGCCCAAAACGAAACAGGGCGGTCAGCCCCAGCATTTT